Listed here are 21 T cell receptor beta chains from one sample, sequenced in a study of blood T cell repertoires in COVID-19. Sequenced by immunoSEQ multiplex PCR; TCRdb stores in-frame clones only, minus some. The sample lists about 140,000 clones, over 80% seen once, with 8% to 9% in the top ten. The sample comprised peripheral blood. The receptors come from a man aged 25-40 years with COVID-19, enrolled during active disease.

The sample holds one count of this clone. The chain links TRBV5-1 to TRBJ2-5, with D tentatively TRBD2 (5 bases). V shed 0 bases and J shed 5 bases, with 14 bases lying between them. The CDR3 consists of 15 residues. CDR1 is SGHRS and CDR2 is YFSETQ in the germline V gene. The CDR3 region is CASSLGGVGLETQYF. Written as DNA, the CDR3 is TGCGCCAGCAGCTTGGGGGGAGTCGGGCTGGAGACCCAGTACTTC.

The CDR3 reads CASSQGQGLSGYTF. CDR3 DNA: TGTGCCAGCAGCCAAGGACAGGGTCTTTCTGGCTACACCTTC. The chain has TRBV3-1 (or the pseudogene TRBV3-2) and TRBJ1-2; 7 nucleotides match TRBD1. The CDR3 runs 14 residues. Per the germline V gene, CDR1 is LGHDT and CDR2 is YNNKEL (reference sequence). Losses at the gene ends were 1 base for V and 7 bases for J; bases not matched to a gene: 6.

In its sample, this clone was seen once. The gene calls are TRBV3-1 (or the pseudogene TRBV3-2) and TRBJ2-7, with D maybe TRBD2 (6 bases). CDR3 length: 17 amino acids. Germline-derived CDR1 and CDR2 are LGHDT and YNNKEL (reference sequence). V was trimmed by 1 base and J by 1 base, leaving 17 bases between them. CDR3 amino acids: CASSQGGMRDSSYEQYF. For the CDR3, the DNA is TGTGCCAGCAGCCAAGGGGGCATGCGGGATTCGTCCTACGAGCAGTACTTC.

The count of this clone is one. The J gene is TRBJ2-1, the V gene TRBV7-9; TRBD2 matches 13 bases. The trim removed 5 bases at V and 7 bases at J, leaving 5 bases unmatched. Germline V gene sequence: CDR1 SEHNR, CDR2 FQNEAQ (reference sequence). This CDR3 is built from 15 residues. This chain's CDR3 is CASSGLAGVLNEQFF. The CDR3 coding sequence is TGTGCCAGCAGCGGACTAGCGGGAGTACTGAATGAGCAGTTCTTC.

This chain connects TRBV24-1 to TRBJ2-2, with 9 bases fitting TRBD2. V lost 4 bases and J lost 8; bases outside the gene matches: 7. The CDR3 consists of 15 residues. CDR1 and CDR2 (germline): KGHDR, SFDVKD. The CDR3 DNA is TGTGCCACCAGTGAACCGGGACTAGCCAAAGGGGAGCTGTTTTTT. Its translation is CATSEPGLAKGELFF.

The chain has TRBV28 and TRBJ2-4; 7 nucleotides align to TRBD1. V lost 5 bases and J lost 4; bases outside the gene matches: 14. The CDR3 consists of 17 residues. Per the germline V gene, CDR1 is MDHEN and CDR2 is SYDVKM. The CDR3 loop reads CASSRIITGTDKNIQYF. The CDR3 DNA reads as TGTGCCAGCAGTCGAATTATAACCGGGACAGATAAAAACATTCAGTACTTC.

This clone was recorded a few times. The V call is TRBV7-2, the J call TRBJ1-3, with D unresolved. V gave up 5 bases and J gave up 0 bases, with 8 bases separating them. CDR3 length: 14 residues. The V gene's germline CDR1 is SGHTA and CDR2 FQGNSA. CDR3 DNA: TGTGCCAGCAGCCCAGGTACCTCTGGAAACACCATATATTTT. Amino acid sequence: CASSPGTSGNTIYF.

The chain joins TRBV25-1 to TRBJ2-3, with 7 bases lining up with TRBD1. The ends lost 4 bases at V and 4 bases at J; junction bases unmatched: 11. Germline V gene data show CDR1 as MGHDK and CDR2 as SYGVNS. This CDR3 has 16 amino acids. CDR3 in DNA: TGTGCCAGCAGTGGGGCCGGGACAGTCCCGGCAGATACGCAGTATTTT. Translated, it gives CASSGAGTVPADTQYF.

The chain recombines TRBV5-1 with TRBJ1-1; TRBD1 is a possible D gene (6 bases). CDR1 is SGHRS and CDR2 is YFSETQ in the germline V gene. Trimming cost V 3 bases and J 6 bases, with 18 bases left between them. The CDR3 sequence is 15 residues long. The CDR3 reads CASSSTQGSRAEAFF. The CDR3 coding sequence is TGCGCCAGCAGCTCCACTCAGGGGTCGAGGGCTGAAGCTTTCTTT.

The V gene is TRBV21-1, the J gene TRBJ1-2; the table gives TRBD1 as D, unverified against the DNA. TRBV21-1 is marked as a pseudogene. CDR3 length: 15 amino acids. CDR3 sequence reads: CASSKYGGGRCGYTF. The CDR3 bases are TGTGCCAGCAGCAAATATGGAGGGGGCCGCTGTGGCTACACCTTC.

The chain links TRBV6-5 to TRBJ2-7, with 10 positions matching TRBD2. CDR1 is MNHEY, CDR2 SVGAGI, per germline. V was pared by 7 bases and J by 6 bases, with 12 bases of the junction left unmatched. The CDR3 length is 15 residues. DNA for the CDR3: TGTGCCAGCAACCGCGGACTAGCGGCCCCAGGCGAGCAGTACTTC. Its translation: CASNRGLAAPGEQYF.

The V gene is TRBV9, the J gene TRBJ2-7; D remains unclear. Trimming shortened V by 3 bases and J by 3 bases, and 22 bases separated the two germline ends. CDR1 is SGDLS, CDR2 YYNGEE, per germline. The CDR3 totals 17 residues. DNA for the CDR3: TGTGCCAGCAGCGCAACCTTCTCGACACGAAACAACTACGAGCAGTACTTC. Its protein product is CASSATFSTRNNYEQYF.

CDR3 sequence (DNA): TGTGCCAGCAGTGGCATACAGGGGTCCGGGGAGCTGTTTTTT. Translated, it gives CASSGIQGSGELFF. The chain couples TRBV25-1 to TRBJ2-2; 7 positions agree with TRBD1. Trimming removed 4 bases from V and 6 bases from J; junction bases left unmatched: 5. Germline-derived CDR1 and CDR2 are MGHDK and SYGVNS. The CDR3 has 14 residues.

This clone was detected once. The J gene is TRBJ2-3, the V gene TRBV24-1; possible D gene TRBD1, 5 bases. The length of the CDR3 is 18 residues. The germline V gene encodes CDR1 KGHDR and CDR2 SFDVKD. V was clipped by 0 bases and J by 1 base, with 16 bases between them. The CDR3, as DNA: TGTGCCACCAGTGATTTGTTAGGTGCCAGGGAAGGCACAGATACGCAGTATTTT. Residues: CATSDLLGAREGTDTQYF.

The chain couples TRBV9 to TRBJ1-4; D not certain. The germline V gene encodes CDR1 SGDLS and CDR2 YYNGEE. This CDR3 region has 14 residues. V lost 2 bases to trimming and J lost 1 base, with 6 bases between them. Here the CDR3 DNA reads TGTGCCAGCAGCGTGGGAGTAACTAATGAAAAACTGTTTTTT. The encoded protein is CASSVGVTNEKLFF.

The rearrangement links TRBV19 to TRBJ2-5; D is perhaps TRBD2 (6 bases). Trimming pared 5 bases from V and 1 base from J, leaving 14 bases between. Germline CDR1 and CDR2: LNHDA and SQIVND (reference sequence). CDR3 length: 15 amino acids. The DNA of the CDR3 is TGTGCCAGTAGTGGGGCCCGGGGGAGCCAAGAGACCCAGTACTTC. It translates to CASSGARGSQETQYF.

The chain's CDR3 is CASRADRVGTEAFF. The CDR3 DNA sequence: TGTGCCAGCAGAGCCGACAGGGTTGGAACTGAAGCTTTCTTT. V and J are TRBV6-5 and TRBJ1-1; TRBD1 matches 7 bases. This CDR3 contains 14 residues. Germline CDR1 is MNHEY and CDR2 is SVGAGI. Unmatched junction bases numbered 9, after V lost 6 bases and J lost 5 bases.

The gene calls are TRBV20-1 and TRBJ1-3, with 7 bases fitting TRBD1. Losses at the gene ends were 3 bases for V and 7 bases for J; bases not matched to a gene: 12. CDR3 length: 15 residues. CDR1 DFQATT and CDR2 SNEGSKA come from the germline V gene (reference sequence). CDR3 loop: CSASGVDTGENTIYF. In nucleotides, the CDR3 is TGCAGTGCTAGTGGGGTCGATACAGGGGAGAACACCATATATTTT.

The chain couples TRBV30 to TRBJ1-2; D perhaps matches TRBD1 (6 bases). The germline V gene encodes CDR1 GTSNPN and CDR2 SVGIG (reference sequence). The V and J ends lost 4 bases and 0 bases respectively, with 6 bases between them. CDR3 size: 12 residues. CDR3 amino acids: CAWNRANYGYTF. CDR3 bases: TGTGCCTGGAACAGGGCTAACTATGGCTACACCTTC.

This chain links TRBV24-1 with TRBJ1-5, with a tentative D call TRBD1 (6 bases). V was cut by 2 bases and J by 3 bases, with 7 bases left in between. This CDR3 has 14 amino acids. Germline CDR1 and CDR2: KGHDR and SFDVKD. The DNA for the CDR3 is TGTGCCACCAGTGATTCAGGGGCCAATCAGCCCCAGCATTTT. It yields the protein CATSDSGANQPQHF.

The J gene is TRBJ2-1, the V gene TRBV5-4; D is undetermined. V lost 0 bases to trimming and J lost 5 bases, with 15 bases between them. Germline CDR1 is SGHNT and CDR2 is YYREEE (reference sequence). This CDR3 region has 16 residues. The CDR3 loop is CASSLENLRSNNEQFF. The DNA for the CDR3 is TGTGCCAGCAGCTTGGAAAATCTGAGGTCGAACAATGAGCAGTTCTTC.